The 20 T cell receptor beta chains listed next were all sequenced from one sample in a study of T-cell reconstitution after alpha-beta-depleted transplantation in children. Library preparation (for TCRbeta) was performed with unique molecular identifiers. TCRdb processed the PCR reads anew with MiXCR; each CDR3 protein has one entry. The sample has some 640,000 distinct CDR3 sequences; around 16% are singletons. The specimen was PBMCs from the stem cell graft donor, collected from the stem cell graft. The source is a human donor who donated a stem cell graft to a child with acute myeloid leukemia.

This clonotype was counted between two and nine times. V is TRBV20-1 and J is TRBJ1-4; 9 nucleotides agree with TRBD1. Germline values: CDR1 DFQATT, CDR2 SNEGSKA (reference sequence). This CDR3 spans 15 amino acids. Germline trimming cut 8 bases from V and 7 bases from J; bases unmatched to any gene: 14. Here the CDR3 DNA reads TGCAGTAGCCCGGGACAGGGATTTCTCGGTGAAAAACTGTTTTTT. Translating gives CSSPGQGFLGEKLFF.

This clonotype has ten or more counts. V and J are TRBV29-1 and TRBJ1-2; 7 bases fit TRBD1. Germline V gene lookup returns CDR1 SQVTM and CDR2 ANQGSEA. The V and J ends lost 4 bases and 6 bases, in that order; junction bases with no gene match: 8. The CDR3 spans 13 residues. CDR3 region: CSVGDRVSDGYTF. CDR3 nucleotide sequence: TGCAGCGTTGGTGACAGGGTTTCGGATGGCTACACCTTC.

At least ten counts were recorded for this clonotype. CDR3 bases: TGCAGTGCTAGAGATGGCGGGATCTGGTCCTACGAGCAGTACTTC. It specifies CSARDGGIWSYEQYF. This sequence joins TRBV20-1 and TRBJ2-7; perhaps TRBD2 as D (6 bases). Germline CDR1 and CDR2: DFQATT and SNEGSKA (reference sequence). V gave up 0 bases and J gave up 1 base, with 13 bases separating them. The CDR3 has 15 residues.

This clonotype has only one observation. The chain employs TRBV5-6 and TRBJ2-1, with TRBD2 matching 10 bases. The CDR3 has 16 residues. Germline CDR1 SGHDT, CDR2 YYEEEE. V gave up 0 bases and J gave up 5 bases; unmatched junction bases: 5. CDR3 protein: CASSLAWLAGDNEQFF. In DNA form, the CDR3 reads TGTGCCAGCAGCTTGGCCTGGCTAGCGGGGGACAATGAGCAGTTCTTC.

This clonotype came up many times. This chain uses TRBV20-1 with TRBJ2-2; 8 bases line up with TRBD2. Looked up from germline, CDR1 is DFQATT and CDR2 is SNEGSKA (reference sequence). Trimming took 1 base from V and 5 from J; bases not matched to a gene: 6. The CDR3 consists of 15 residues. CDR3 sequence: CSARASGGGTGELFF. Written as DNA, the CDR3 is TGCAGTGCTAGAGCGAGCGGGGGTGGTACCGGGGAGCTGTTTTTT.

V and J are TRBV5-5 and TRBJ2-2; either TRBD1 or TRBD2 may supply D (6 bases each). V shed 3 bases and J shed 4 bases, with 19 bases lying between them. The length of the CDR3 is 17 residues. Germline assignment: CDR1 SGHKS and CDR2 YYEKEE (reference sequence). CDR3 residues: CASSSRGDLLPTGELFF. The CDR3 nucleotides read TGTGCCAGCAGCTCGAGGGGGGACCTTCTCCCCACCGGGGAGCTGTTTTTT.

This clonotype showed up many times. The chain uses TRBV20-1 and TRBJ2-7; 11 bases map to TRBD2. The trim removed 4 bases at V and 3 bases at J, leaving 2 bases unmatched. This CDR3 region has 13 residues. Germline-derived CDR1 and CDR2 are DFQATT and SNEGSKA (reference sequence). CDR3 region: CSAIGTSGYEQYF. CDR3 coding DNA: TGCAGTGCTATTGGGACTAGCGGCTACGAGCAGTACTTC.

V gene TRBV20-1 combines with J gene TRBJ1-5; D may be TRBD1 (6 bases). Germline V gene sequence: CDR1 DFQATT, CDR2 SNEGSKA (reference sequence). The CDR3 has 13 residues. V gave up 7 bases and J gave up 5 bases, with 15 bases separating them. CDR3 loop: CSVIGGLYQPQHF. CDR3 coding DNA: TGCAGTGTAATAGGGGGGCTCTATCAGCCCCAGCATTTT.

This clonotype was seen a few times. This rearrangement joins TRBV12-2 to TRBJ2-7; TRBD1, the D gene given by the table, was not confirmed from the DNA. TRBV12-2 is a pseudogene. This CDR3 has 15 residues. CDR3 region: CAPRRTREVGYEQYV. CDR3 DNA sequence: TGTGCACCGAGGCGAACCCGGGAGGTTGGCTACGAGCAGTACGTC.

In its sample, this clonotype was seen many times. V gene TRBV24-1 combines with J gene TRBJ2-7, with 7 bases lining up with TRBD1. V lost 5 bases to trimming and J lost 6 bases; unmatched junction nucleotides: 6. Looked up from germline, CDR1 is KGHDR and CDR2 is SFDVKD. This CDR3 region has 13 residues. The CDR3 loop is CATSGSDRVEQYF. For the CDR3, the DNA is TGTGCCACCAGTGGGAGTGACAGGGTCGAGCAGTACTTC.

The chain links TRBV6-2 or TRBV6-3 to TRBJ2-7, with D maybe TRBD2 (6 bases). This CDR3 has 14 amino acids. The ends were cut back, 0 bases at V and 4 bases at J, with 10 bases in the middle. Germline CDR1 and CDR2: MNHEY and SVGEGT. DNA of the CDR3: TGTGCCAGCAGTTACTCTGGGAGGCAGTACGAGCAGTACGTC. It encodes CASSYSGRQYEQYV.

This clonotype showed up just a few times. The chain couples TRBV7-6 to TRBJ1-3; no definite D call. The germline V gene encodes CDR1 SGHVS and CDR2 FNYEAQ. The CDR3 has 14 amino acids. V lost 11 bases, J lost 2 bases, and 16 bases lay in between. CDR3 amino acids: CAPIRRHAGNTIYF. As DNA, the CDR3 is TGTGCCCCTATCAGGAGGCACGCTGGAAACACCATATATTTT.

In its sample, this clonotype was seen a few times. This sequence joins TRBV20-1 and TRBJ1-2, with D perhaps TRBD1 (5 bases). The length of the CDR3 is 15 residues. Trimming removed 5 bases from V and 2 bases from J, with 18 bases in between. Germline V gene data show CDR1 as DFQATT and CDR2 as SNEGSKA (reference sequence). DNA of the CDR3: TGCAGTGCTCTCAATCGGAGAGGGGTAAACTATGGCTACACCTTC. Its protein is CSALNRRGVNYGYTF.

At least ten counts were recorded for this clonotype. The chain uses TRBV6-5 and TRBJ1-1; D is perhaps TRBD1 (5 bases). The CDR3 sequence is 16 residues long. Germline CDR1 reads MNHEY; CDR2 reads SVGAGI. Trimming took 0 bases from V and 4 from J, leaving 15 bases between them. The CDR3 is CASSYSNGGKLTEAFF. In DNA form, the CDR3 reads TGTGCCAGCAGTTACTCGAACGGGGGGAAACTCACTGAAGCTTTCTTT.

This clonotype was counted many times. V and J are TRBV7-9 and TRBJ2-3; the D gene is possibly TRBD2 (5 bases). The CDR3 runs 14 residues. V lost 7 bases and J lost 4, with 15 bases in between. CDR1 and CDR2 from the germline V gene are SEHNR and FQNEAQ (reference sequence). The CDR3 DNA sequence: TGTGCCAGCAACGAGCTTGGACTTTCAGATACGCAGTATTTT. It translates to CASNELGLSDTQYF.

The chain is built from TRBV7-2 and TRBJ2-3, with D perhaps TRBD1 or TRBD2 (5 bases each). Germline-derived CDR1 and CDR2 are SGHTA and FQGNSA. The CDR3 runs to 14 residues. V gave up 5 bases and J gave up 4 bases, with 13 bases separating them. The CDR3 DNA reads as TGTGCCAGCAGCCCGTCCCGGGGCTCAGATACGCAGTATTTT. Protein sequence: CASSPSRGSDTQYF.

This clonotype has a count of ten or more. This chain links TRBV6-5 with TRBJ2-7; 7 positions match TRBD1. The CDR3 has 13 amino acids. Trimming cost V 5 bases and J 2 bases; bases outside gene matches: 3. Looked up from germline, CDR1 is MNHEY and CDR2 is SVGAGI. The CDR3 DNA reads as TGTGCCAGCAGTCGGGACAGACCCTACGAGCAGTACTTC. Translation gives CASSRDRPYEQYF.

A remark on this clonotype: A much larger clonotype is one base distant, so this may be a read error. The J gene is TRBJ2-3, the V gene TRBV20-1, with unresolved D. CDR1 and CDR2 from the germline V gene are DFQATT and SNEGSKA (reference sequence). The CDR3 loop spans 14 amino acids. V lost 5 bases and J 0 bases, leaving 12 bases between the germline ends. The CDR3 DNA reads as TGCAGTGCTTCCAATTCCCGTAGCACAGATACGCAGTATTTT. Translating it yields CSASNSRSTDTQYF.

This clonotype was counted a few times. The chain uses TRBV20-1 and TRBJ1-6; D not certain. The CDR3 is made up of 12 amino acids. Germline V gives CDR1 DFQATT, CDR2 SNEGSKA (reference sequence). The CDR3 sequence: CSLLGNDSPLHF. The CDR3 DNA reads TGCAGCCTTTTGGGCAACGATTCACCCCTCCACTTT.

The chain couples TRBV7-9 to TRBJ2-3; D is ambiguous. The germline V gene has CDR1 SEHNR and CDR2 FQNEAQ (reference sequence). Trimming stripped 1 base from V and 6 bases from J, with 8 bases between. This CDR3 has 13 amino acids. The CDR3 nucleotides read TGTGCCAGCAGCTTAGGTTTCCCCGATACGCAGTATTTT. Translation: CASSLGFPDTQYF.